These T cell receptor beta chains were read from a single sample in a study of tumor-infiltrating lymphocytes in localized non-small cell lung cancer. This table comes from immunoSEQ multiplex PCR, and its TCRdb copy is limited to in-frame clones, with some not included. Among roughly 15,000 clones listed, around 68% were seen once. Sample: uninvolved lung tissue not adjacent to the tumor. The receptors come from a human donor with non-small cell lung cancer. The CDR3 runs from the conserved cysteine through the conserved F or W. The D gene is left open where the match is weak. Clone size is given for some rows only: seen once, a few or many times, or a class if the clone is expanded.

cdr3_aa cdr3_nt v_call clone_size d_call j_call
CASSQVGQFEQPQHF TGCGCCAGCAGCCAAGTAGGGCAGTTTGAGCAGCCCCAGCATTTT TRBV4-1 NA NA TRBJ1-5
CASSYGLDTQYF TGTGCCAGCAGTTACGGATTGGATACGCAGTATTTT TRBV6-6 NA NA TRBJ2-3
CSARGPAEQYF TGCAGTGCTCGGGGACCTGCCGAGCAGTACTTC TRBV20-1 NA NA TRBJ2-7
CASSLSLNTEAFF TGTGCCAGCAGCTTAAGTTTGAACACTGAAGCTTTCTTT TRBV7-3 NA NA TRBJ1-1
CASGTTGLSQPQHF TGTGCCAGCGGGACTACAGGGTTAAGTCAGCCCCAGCATTTT TRBV6-1 few NA TRBJ1-5
CASSQDWTSGNTIYF TGCGCCAGCAGCCAAGATTGGACGTCTGGAAACACCATATATTTT TRBV4-1 NA NA TRBJ1-3
CASSAQGATNEKLFF TGTGCCAGCAGCGCGCAGGGAGCAACTAATGAAAAACTGTTTTTT TRBV7-9 NA NA TRBJ1-4
CASSPSVTGELFF TGTGCCAGCAGCCCTAGCGTCACCGGGGAGCTGTTTTTT TRBV11-2 NA NA TRBJ2-2
CASSTPTRSTDTQYF TGTGCCAGTAGTACCCCGACACGGAGCACAGATACGCAGTATTTT TRBV19 NA NA TRBJ2-3
CASSGGLAGGPTQEQFF TGTGCCAGCAGTGGGGGACTAGCGGGAGGTCCTACCCAGGAGCAGTTCTTC TRBV2 NA TRBD2 TRBJ2-1
CASSSIADLSSPLHF TGTGCCAGCAGCTCCATCGCGGATCTGAGTTCACCCCTCCACTTT TRBV6-5 NA NA TRBJ1-6
CASSAYEGGTDTQYF TGTGCCAGCAGTGCCTATGAGGGGGGCACAGATACGCAGTATTTT TRBV28 NA NA TRBJ2-3
CASSLQVEQFF TGTGCCAGCAGCTTACAAGTAGAGCAGTTCTTC TRBV11-2 NA NA TRBJ2-1
CASSQDTAGNQPQHF TGTGCCAGCAGCCAAGATACCGCGGGCAATCAGCCCCAGCATTTT TRBV4-2 medium-sized NA TRBJ1-5
CSVEDQAGSSYNEQFF TGCAGCGTTGAAGATCAAGCGGGGAGCTCCTACAATGAGCAGTTCTTC TRBV29-1 NA TRBD2 TRBJ2-1
CASSFYRNNSPLHF TGTGCCAGCAGTTTCTATCGCAATAATTCACCCCTCCACTTT TRBV27 NA NA TRBJ1-6
CASSFTGGYTQYF TGTGCCAGCAGTTTCACAGGGGGGTACACCCAGTACTTC TRBV27 few TRBD1 TRBJ2-5
CASSVVTQGFTDTQYF TGTGCCAGCAGTGTCGTAACACAGGGGTTCACAGATACGCAGTATTTT TRBV25-1 NA TRBD1 TRBJ2-3
CASSLTPGQGLYGYTF TGCGCCAGCAGCTTAACGCCGGGACAGGGGCTCTATGGCTACACCTTC TRBV5-1 NA TRBD1 TRBJ1-2
CASSQQGSAEKLFF TGTGCCAGCAGCCAACAGGGGTCGGCTGAAAAACTGTTTTTT TRBV14 once NA TRBJ1-4
CASSQNGKYGYTF TGTGCCAGCAGCCAAAACGGGAAGTATGGCTACACCTTC TRBV7-2 NA NA TRBJ1-2
CASSPTGDGAEAFF TGTGCCAGCAGCCCGACAGGGGATGGCGCTGAAGCTTTCTTT TRBV4-2 few TRBD1 TRBJ1-1
CASSLAASSYNEQFF TGTGCCAGCAGTTTAGCAGCAAGCTCCTACAATGAGCAGTTCTTC TRBV27 NA NA TRBJ2-1
CASSRDRDTQYF TGTGCCAGCAGTCGAGACAGAGATACGCAGTATTTT TRBV6-6 NA NA TRBJ2-3
CASSANTPGDTIYF TGTGCCAGCAGTGCCAACACCCCGGGGGACACCATATATTTT TRBV11-2 NA NA TRBJ1-3
CASSPEGLAPGELFF TGCGCCAGCAGCCCCGAGGGACTAGCTCCCGGGGAGCTGTTTTTT TRBV4-1 NA TRBD2 TRBJ2-2
CASSHSSDTQYF TGTGCCAGCAGCCACTCCTCAGATACGCAGTATTTT TRBV28 NA NA TRBJ2-3
CASSLVAGELFF TGTGCCAGCAGTTTGGTAGCCGGGGAGCTGTTTTTT TRBV27 NA NA TRBJ2-2
CASRGLAGIGETQYF TGTGCCAGCAGGGGACTAGCGGGAATCGGCGAGACCCAGTACTTC TRBV2 few TRBD2 TRBJ2-5
CASSLEKSVYGYTF TGCGCCAGCAGCTTGGAGAAAAGTGTCTATGGCTACACCTTC TRBV5-1 NA NA TRBJ1-2
CSAGGQSSTDTQYF TGCAGCGCCGGAGGTCAATCTAGCACAGATACGCAGTATTTT TRBV29-1 NA NA TRBJ2-3
CASSLSLVLGQGEDIQYF TGTGCCAGCAGCTTATCTTTGGTTCTAGGACAGGGGGAGGACATTCAGTACTTC TRBV7-6 NA TRBD1 TRBJ2-4
CASSDPQGADTEAFF TGTGCCAGCAGTGATCCCCAGGGGGCTGACACTGAAGCTTTCTTT TRBV25-1 NA TRBD1 TRBJ1-1
CASSAREFYGNQPQHF TGTGCCAGCAGTGCACGGGAGTTTTATGGTAATCAGCCCCAGCATTTT TRBV28 NA NA TRBJ1-5
CASSWNPGTGGFGANVLTF TGCGCCAGCAGCTGGAATCCCGGGACAGGGGGATTTGGGGCCAACGTCCTGACTTTC TRBV5-1 few TRBD1 TRBJ2-6
CASSLPTGDNTEAFF TGCGCCAGCAGCCTGCCGACAGGGGATAACACTGAAGCTTTCTTT TRBV5-1 NA TRBD1 TRBJ1-1
CASRSASGANVLTF TGTGCCAGCAGAAGCGCCAGTGGGGCCAACGTCCTGACTTTC TRBV6-5 NA NA TRBJ2-6
CASRTGDALYEKLFF TGTGCCAGTAGGACAGGGGACGCGTTGTACGAAAAACTGTTTTTT TRBV19 NA TRBD1 TRBJ1-4
CASSLHWNTEAFF TGTGCCAGCAGTCTACATTGGAACACTGAAGCTTTCTTT TRBV6-5 NA NA TRBJ1-1
CASSPDYTYNEQFF TGTGCCAGCTCACCAGATTATACCTACAATGAGCAGTTCTTC TRBV18 NA NA TRBJ2-1
CASSQDIGGTEAFF TGTGCCAGCAGCCAAGATATAGGGGGCACTGAAGCTTTCTTT TRBV4-2 NA NA TRBJ1-1
CATSRGQGATEKLFF TGTGCCACCAGCAGAGGACAGGGGGCGACTGAAAAACTGTTTTTT TRBV15 few TRBD1 TRBJ1-4
CASSFLDRVGGDYGYTF TGTGCCAGCAGTTTTCTGGACAGGGTTGGAGGGGACTATGGCTACACCTTC TRBV27 medium-sized TRBD1 TRBJ1-2
CASSAGTGRRNTEAFF TGTGCCAGCAGCGCCGGGACGGGCCGAAGGAACACTGAAGCTTTCTTT TRBV11-2 NA NA TRBJ1-1
CASSRTPGTADTQYF TGTGCCAGCAGCCGGACACCTGGGACAGCAGATACGCAGTATTTT TRBV7-2 NA TRBD1 TRBJ2-3
CASRDPQGETQYF TGTGCCAGCAGAGACCCCCAGGGAGAGACCCAGTACTTC TRBV28 NA NA TRBJ2-5
CASSYIYEQYF TGTGCCAGCAGTTACATTTACGAGCAGTACTTC TRBV6-6 NA NA TRBJ2-7